This T cell receptor (beta chain) was retrieved from a study of cytomegalovirus exposure and HLA in healthy donors. Overall study: Of all 360 or so donors who were genotyped, roughly 81% belonged to the Caucasian-associated ancestry cluster. The study's findings and limits: Most observed TCR sequences were rare, whereas some public TCRs were detected in many donors. Later, TCR association rates were found to vary by HLA locus, highest for DRB1 and lowest for HLA-C. Apart from CMV serostatus, no immune exposure information was available.

Details on this clone: Its antigen is still unknown.

V lost 4 bases to trimming and J lost 8 bases; unmatched junction nucleotides: 24. The V gene's germline CDR1 is SGHRS and CDR2 YFSETQ. The CDR3 contains 19 residues. With 60 Vbeta and 13 Jbeta primers, the PCR was carried out. This table comes from immunoSEQ multiplex PCR, and its TCRdb copy is limited to in-frame clones, with some not included. The data show some 180,000 clones, 75% to 85% seen once. This TCR derives from a girl aged 2 to 9 in good health and CMV-seropositive. This sequence joins TRBV5-1 and TRBJ2-1; 7 nucleotides align to TRBD2. Specimen: PBMCs. In DNA, the CDR3 is TGCGCCAGCAGCGGGGCGACCGAACTAGCGACTCTTCGGGGCCATGAGCAGTTCTTC. It is translated as CASSGATELATLRGHEQFF.